The rows below give T cell receptor beta chains drawn from one sample of a study of blood T cell dynamics during melanoma immunotherapy. Produced via immunoSEQ multiplex PCR; TCRdb's table is partial and in-frame only. This sample yields about 12,000 clones, of which around 87% are seen a single time; about 4% belongs to the top ten. The source was blood, collected from a patient treated with checkpoint blockade. These TCRs come from a human donor with melanoma. Each CDR3 is given with its conserved first and last residue. The D gene is left open where the match is weak. The size of a clone is reported for some rows only, either as once, few or many, or as a class for expanded clones.

D	size	V	J	CDR3	DNA
TRBD2	.	TRBV14	TRBJ2-1	CASSQFQRESPYNEQFF	TGTGCCAGCAGCCAATTCCAGCGGGAGAGTCCCTACAATGAGCAGTTCTTC
.	.	TRBV6-1	TRBJ1-5	CASIAANSNQPQHF	TGTGCCAGCATCGCCGCTAACAGCAATCAGCCCCAGCATTTT
.	.	TRBV7-8	TRBJ2-1	CASSLDRLVGNEQFF	TGTGCCAGCAGCTTAGACCGACTAGTTGGGAATGAGCAGTTCTTC
TRBD1	.	TRBV11-2	TRBJ1-1	CASSVLGQRYPEAFF	TGTGCCAGCAGCGTACTGGGACAGCGTTATCCTGAAGCTTTCTTT
.	.	TRBV27	TRBJ1-2	CASSLRPDSLYGYTF	TGTGCCAGCAGCTTACGGCCTGACAGTCTCTATGGCTACACCTTC
.	once	TRBV27	TRBJ2-3	CASWNRHTDTQYF	TGTGCCAGCTGGAACAGACACACAGATACGCAGTATTTT
.	.	TRBV7-9	TRBJ2-7	CASSSRGESYEQYF	TGTGCCAGCAGCAGCAGGGGGGAGTCCTACGAGCAGTACTTC
.	.	TRBV5-1	TRBJ1-5	CASSLGDNQPQHF	TGCGCCAGCAGCTTAGGAGATAATCAGCCCCAGCATTTT
TRBD2	.	TRBV7-9	TRBJ2-1	CASSLKPGGLAGGYLFF	TGTGCCAGCAGCTTAAAGCCGGGGGGACTAGCGGGAGGGTACCTGTTCTTC
.	few	TRBV14	TRBJ2-1	CASSQGRSSNEQFF	TGTGCCAGCAGCCAAGGGCGTTCGAGCAATGAGCAGTTCTTC
TRBD2	.	TRBV2	TRBJ2-7	CASRGLRGYEQYF	TGTGCCAGCAGGGGGCTGCGGGGGTACGAGCAGTACTTC
TRBD1	once	TRBV4-1	TRBJ1-2	CASSLGQGRYGYTF	TGCGCCAGCAGCCTGGGACAGGGCCGATATGGCTACACCTTC
TRBD2	.	TRBV14	TRBJ2-3	CASSHIGRGRALDTQYF	TGTGCCAGCAGCCATATCGGTCGAGGGAGGGCCCTAGATACGCAGTATTTT
TRBD1	.	TRBV4-1	TRBJ1-2	CASSQPGQGYGYTF	TGCGCCAGCAGCCAGCCGGGACAGGGCTATGGCTACACCTTC
TRBD2	.	TRBV7-9	TRBJ2-7	CASSLGLAGHEQYF	TGTGCCAGCAGCTTAGGTCTAGCGGGCCACGAGCAGTACTTC
.	.	TRBV7-8	TRBJ1-5	CASSLAHRGVGQPQHF	TGTGCCAGCAGCTTAGCTCATAGGGGGGTTGGACAGCCCCAGCATTTT
TRBD2	once	TRBV2	TRBJ2-5	CASKETSGGTQYF	TGTGCCAGCAAAGAGACTAGCGGGGGGACCCAGTACTTC
.	.	TRBV5-6	TRBJ2-1	CASSPGFFSEQFF	TGTGCCAGCAGCCCCGGTTTTTTTAGTGAGCAGTTCTTC
TRBD2	.	TRBV30	TRBJ2-1	CARSSGGYNEQFF	TGTGCCCGATCTAGCGGGGGATACAATGAGCAGTTCTTC
.	.	TRBV19	TRBJ2-3	CASSPTNGLGTDTQYF	TGTGCCAGTAGCCCGACTAACGGTTTGGGCACAGATACGCAGTATTTT
.	.	TRBV18	TRBJ2-1	CASSPGQIVEQFF	TGTGCCAGCTCACCAGGACAGATCGTTGAGCAGTTCTTC
.	.	TRBV6-5	TRBJ2-7	CASSLPAGEQYF	TGTGCCAGCAGTTTGCCTGCTGGCGAGCAGTACTTC
.	.	TRBV11-2	TRBJ2-3	CASSLERALFSQYF	TGTGCCAGCAGCTTAGAGCGGGCACTATTCTCGCAGTATTTT
TRBD1	.	TRBV9	TRBJ2-7	CASSGGTGYSYEQYF	TGTGCCAGCAGCGGGGGGACAGGCTACTCCTACGAGCAGTACTTC
TRBD1	.	TRBV2	TRBJ2-5	CASRPGTGQETQYF	TGTGCCAGCAGACCCGGGACAGGGCAAGAGACCCAGTACTTC
TRBD1	.	TRBV4-1	TRBJ1-5	CASSQETGGIQPQHF	TGCGCCAGCAGCCAAGAGACAGGGGGGATTCAGCCCCAGCATTTT
TRBD1	once	TRBV5-1	TRBJ2-3	CASSLAGQLEADTQYF	TGCGCCAGCAGCTTGGCGGGACAGCTTGAGGCTGATACGCAGTATTTT
.	.	TRBV2	TRBJ1-6	CASFRVYNSPLHF	TGTGCCAGCTTCAGGGTCTATAATTCACCCCTCCACTTT
.	.	TRBV6-1	TRBJ1-2	CASSGSNSGYPDGYTF	TGTGCCAGCAGTGGGTCAAACTCAGGGTACCCGGATGGCTACACCTTC
TRBD2	.	TRBV6-1	TRBJ2-2	CASSEPGLAANTGELFF	TGTGCCAGCAGTGAACCAGGACTAGCGGCGAACACCGGGGAGCTGTTTTTT
.	.	TRBV27	TRBJ1-2	CASSSGSGGYTF	TGTGCCAGCAGTTCCGGGTCGGGTGGCTACACCTTC
.	.	TRBV27	TRBJ2-7	CASSGMGGEQYF	TGTGCCAGCAGTGGGATGGGGGGCGAGCAGTACTTC
TRBD1	few	TRBV9	TRBJ1-5	CASSATGDPNQPQHF	TGTGCCAGCAGCGCGACAGGGGATCCCAATCAGCCCCAGCATTTT
TRBD2	.	TRBV4-2	TRBJ2-3	CASSLTSGQDTSTDTQYF	TGTGCCAGCAGCCTTACTAGCGGCCAAGATACCAGCACAGATACGCAGTATTTT
.	.	TRBV9	TRBJ2-2	CASSPRTATGELFF	TGTGCCAGCAGCCCTCGGACAGCTACCGGGGAGCTGTTTTTT
.	.	TRBV2	TRBJ1-3	CATTKGYSSGNTIYF	TGTGCCACCACAAAGGGTTACAGCTCTGGAAACACCATATATTTT
.	.	TRBV27	TRBJ2-5	CASSPTPRPQETQYF	TGTGCCAGCAGTCCAACCCCCCGACCTCAGGAGACCCAGTACTTC
.	.	TRBV21-1	TRBJ2-1	CASSGDNEQFF	TGTGCCAGCAGCGGAGACAATGAGCAGTTCTTC
.	.	TRBV5-1	TRBJ1-2	CASSWDGQSSYTF	TGCGCCAGCAGCTGGGACGGACAGAGTAGCTACACCTTC
.	few	TRBV4-2	TRBJ1-5	CASSRTGNQPQHF	TGTGCCAGCAGCCGAACGGGGAATCAGCCCCAGCATTTT
TRBD2	.	TRBV15	TRBJ2-7	CATSRGRLAGAYEQYF	TGTGCCACCAGCAGAGGGAGACTAGCGGGAGCCTACGAGCAGTACTTC
TRBD2	.	TRBV7-9	TRBJ2-1	CASSAAVGLAWGSEQFF	TGTGCCAGCAGCGCAGCTGTGGGACTAGCGTGGGGGAGTGAGCAGTTCTTC